This T cell receptor (beta chain) emerged from a study of regulatory T cells in long-lasting Graves disease. Building of the TCR beta libraries involved iRepertoire HTBI primers and Arm-PCR of CDR3 regions. MiXCR was run by TCRdb on the multiplex PCR reads, yielding one entry per CDR3 protein. Among about 560,000 distinct CDR3 sequences listed, roughly a sixth were seen once. This clonotype was counted at least ten times. Antigen specificity is unknown. The CDR3 has 14 residues. Per germline, CDR1 SGHAT and CDR2 FQNNGV. Trimming cost V 5 bases and J 4 bases, with 13 bases left between them. Described time point: newly diagnosed GD, antithyroid drugs for less than 3 months. The TCR library was prepared using RNA isolated from PBMCs. American Thyroid Association guidelines defined how Graves' disease was diagnosed. Study observations and caveats: TCR diversity was lower in persistent Graves' patients than in newly diagnosed ones.

These same records also appear under a second study, on T cells in Graves' hyperthyroidism and ophthalmopathy. Per that paper: Exclusion criteria comprised uncontrolled infection, other autoimmune disease, pregnancy or lactation. Classification by a 13 V-J model distinguished ophthalmopathy from stable hyperthyroidism.

The rearrangement uses TRBV11-2 and TRBJ2-3, with D perhaps given as TRBD1 or TRBD2 (5 bases each). This TCR came from a man between 18 and 29 years old with Graves disease. The source was peripheral blood mononuclear cells (PBMCs), collected at new diagnosis, from a patient treated with antithyroid drugs. The CDR3, as DNA: TGTGCCAGCAGCCCCTGGATGGGGGCAGATACGCAGTATTTT. It yields the protein CASSPWMGADTQYF.